Presented here are 26 T cell receptor beta chains from one specimen sequenced in a study of circulating CD8 cells and anti-PD-1 response in melanoma. The QIAseq Immune Repertoire TCR panel built the libraries from approximately 16 ng of total RNA. TCRdb re-analysed the reads in MiXCR, keeping a single row per CDR3 protein. Of 150 to 200 distinct CDR3 sequences listed, around 20% were seen once; the top ten hold 45% to 65%. From live CD3+CD8+TCRalphabeta+ cells, four PD-1 and/or TIGIT subsets were sorted. The source material was CD8+ T cells from PBMCs, sampled at baseline or after one month of anti-PD-1 therapy (not recorded which). The receptors shown here come from a human donor with melanoma.

This clonotype is deemed large. The rearrangement uses TRBV25-1 and TRBJ1-1, with unresolved D. Germline V gene sequence: CDR1 MGHDK, CDR2 SYGVNS. Trimming stripped 5 bases from V and 3 bases from J, with 13 bases between. The CDR3 consists of 14 residues. The CDR3 sequence: CASSTLGRDTEAFF. In DNA form, the CDR3 reads TGTGCCAGCAGTACCCTAGGACGGGACACTGAAGCTTTCTTT. Drawing the rest from reference TRBV25-1 and TRBJ1-1, the complete variable domain is EADIYQTPRYLVIGTGKKITLECSQTMGHDKMYWYQQDPGMELHLIHYSYGVNSTEKGDLSSESTVSRIRTEHFPLTLESARPSHTSQYLCASSTLGRDTEAFFGQGTRLTVV.

This clonotype is large (0.1 to 1%). The V and J genes are TRBV28 and TRBJ2-5; 11 bases align to TRBD1. The germline V gene encodes CDR1 MDHEN and CDR2 SYDVKM. The CDR3 runs 15 residues. The junction had 4 bases not matched to a gene; V was cut back by 5 bases and J by 2 bases. The CDR3 protein is CASSPGTGGQETQYF. For the CDR3, the DNA is TGTGCCAGCAGTCCCGGGACAGGGGGACAAGAGACCCAGTACTTC.

In this sample, this clonotype is large. The chain couples TRBV7-2 to TRBJ2-7, with D perhaps TRBD1 (5 bases). The germline V gene has CDR1 SGHTA and CDR2 FQGNSA. V was cut by 3 bases and J by 6 bases, with 15 bases left in between. The length of the CDR3 is 14 residues. Written as DNA, the CDR3 is TGTGCCAGCAGCTTTTGGGGATTACAGGCCGAGCAGTACTTC. This gives the protein CASSFWGLQAEQYF.

As to this clonotype: An end of the junction does not agree with germline; a read error may underlie this. This rearrangement joins TRBV28 to TRBJ1-1, with a tentative D call TRBD1 (6 bases). CDR3 size: 11 residues. Germline-derived CDR1 and CDR2 are MDHEN and SYDVKM. This chain's CDR3 is CASRRDTEAFF. In DNA form, the CDR3 reads TGTGCCAGCAGGAGGGACACTGAAGCCTTCTTT.

Only a few counts were recorded for this clonotype. The chain has TRBV28 and TRBJ2-7; 10 bases are a match to TRBD2. The CDR3 loop spans 21 amino acids. V lost 3 bases and J lost 7; bases outside the gene matches: 27. The germline CDR1 and CDR2 sequences are MDHEN and SYDVKM. The CDR3 region has the DNA TGTGCCAGCAGTTTGCCTTCTCCAATAGCGGGAGGAGCCCAGTGGAGGGGTGAGCAGTACTTC. It is translated as CASSLPSPIAGGAQWRGEQYF.

This clonotype is large in the sample. V is TRBV28 and J is TRBJ2-2, with D maybe TRBD1 (6 bases). Trimming removed 2 bases from V and 6 bases from J, with 13 bases in between. This CDR3 is 15 amino acids long. Germline CDR1 reads MDHEN; CDR2 reads SYDVKM. The CDR3 spells CASSLITGMSGELFF. The CDR3 nucleotides read TGTGCCAGCAGTTTAATAACAGGGATGTCCGGGGAGCTGTTTTTT. The whole variable domain, remainder taken from reference TRBV28 and TRBJ2-2, is DVKVTQSSRYLVKRTGEKVFLECVQDMDHENMFWYRQDPGLGLRLIYFSYDVKMKEKGDIPEGYSVSREKKERFSLILESASTNQTSMYLCASSLITGMSGELFFGEGSRLTVL.

In this sample, this clonotype turned up a few times. V and J are TRBV7-9 and TRBJ2-7; D possibly matches TRBD1 or TRBD2 (5 bases each). The CDR3 contains 16 residues. The germline V and J ends were trimmed by 1 base and 2 bases, with 15 bases remaining between them. Germline V CDR1 and CDR2: SEHNR, FQNEAQ (reference sequence). CDR3 amino acids: CASSLEGASRPYEQYF. In DNA form, the CDR3 reads TGTGCCAGCAGCTTAGAAGGGGCTAGCAGACCCTACGAGCAGTACTTC.

This clonotype is large in the sample. The chain uses TRBV28 and TRBJ1-5, with D perhaps TRBD1 (6 bases). Deletions cut 2 bases from V and 4 bases from J, with 21 bases between. Germline V gene lookup returns CDR1 MDHEN and CDR2 SYDVKM. This CDR3 spans 18 amino acids. The CDR3: CASSLGQGTGGSNQPQHF. DNA for the CDR3: TGTGCCAGCAGTTTAGGGCAGGGGACCGGCGGGTCGAATCAGCCCCAGCATTTT. Complete variable domain (other parts from reference TRBV28 and TRBJ1-5): DVKVTQSSRYLVKRTGEKVFLECVQDMDHENMFWYRQDPGLGLRLIYFSYDVKMKEKGDIPEGYSVSREKKERFSLILESASTNQTSMYLCASSLGQGTGGSNQPQHFGDGTRLSIL.

This clonotype was observed a handful of times. This may arise from a read error, as a much more abundant clone is one base away. Because it lacks the conserved phenylalanine or tryptophan at the end, this CDR3 is likely a read error. The rearrangement uses TRBV29-1 and TRBJ1-1; D unclear. Deletions cut 4 bases from V and 4 bases from J, with 4 bases between. The CDR3 consists of 10 residues. Germline V gene sequence: CDR1 SQVTM, CDR2 ANQGSEA. This CDR3 reads CSVAATEAFI. CDR3 in DNA: TGCAGCGTTGCCGCCACTGAAGCTTTCATT.

By sample fraction, this clonotype is large (0.1 to 1%). This rearrangement joins TRBV7-3 to TRBJ2-5; TRBD2 agrees at 11 bases. Germline V gives CDR1 SGHTA, CDR2 FQGTGA. Unmatched junction bases numbered 5, after V lost 4 bases and J lost 1 base. The CDR3 has 16 residues. CDR3 sequence reads: CASSSRLAGPQETQYF. CDR3 in DNA: TGTGCCAGCAGCTCTCGACTAGCGGGACCCCAAGAGACCCAGTACTTC.

The chain employs TRBV28 and TRBJ2-7; no definite D call. V gave up 2 bases and J gave up 3 bases, with 11 bases separating them. The germline CDR1 and CDR2 sequences are MDHEN and SYDVKM. The CDR3 contains 14 residues. This chain's CDR3 is CASSLRAAIYEQYF. The CDR3 bases are TGTGCCAGCAGTTTAAGGGCAGCCATCTACGAGCAGTACTTC.

This clonotype is deemed hyperexpanded. The chain links TRBV7-3 to TRBJ2-2; the D gene is possibly TRBD2 (6 bases). Germline CDR1 is SGHTA and CDR2 is FQGTGA. This CDR3 is built from 15 residues. Trimming took 5 bases from V and 4 from J, leaving 14 bases between them. The CDR3 sequence: CASSRLARGTGELFF. For the CDR3, the DNA is TGTGCCAGCAGCCGGCTAGCGAGAGGCACCGGGGAGCTGTTTTTT. The full variable domain, rest sourced from reference TRBV7-3 and TRBJ2-2, is GAGVSQTPSNKVTEKGKYVELRCDPISGHTALYWYRQSLGQGPEFLIYFQGTGAADDSGLPNDRFFAVRPEGSVSTLKIQRTERGDSAVYLCASSRLARGTGELFFGEGSRLTVL.

This clonotype is hyperexpanded (1% or more) in the sample. The genes are TRBV29-1 and TRBJ2-7, with 11 bases identical to TRBD1. J was trimmed by 7 bases and V by 0 bases; bases with no gene match: 8. CDR3 length equals 15 residues. CDR1 and CDR2 (germline): SQVTM, ANQGSEA. The CDR3 region has the DNA TGCAGCGTTGAAGATAAAGGACAGGGGGCGTGGGAGCAGTACTTC. It translates to CSVEDKGQGAWEQYF.

This chain joins TRBV19 and TRBJ1-2, with TRBD1 as a possible D gene (5 bases). Looked up from germline, CDR1 is LNHDA and CDR2 is SQIVND (reference sequence). This CDR3 region has 14 residues. V was clipped by 3 bases and J by 4 bases, with 12 bases between them. In nucleotides, the CDR3 is TGTGCCAGTAGTATGTCGGCAGGGACCTATGGCTACACCTTC. Protein product: CASSMSAGTYGYTF.

The J gene is TRBJ2-5, the V gene TRBV27; 8 positions match TRBD2. With 2 bases clipped from V and 5 bases from J, the junction kept 10 bases outside the gene matches. The CDR3 is made up of 16 amino acids. The germline V gene encodes CDR1 MNHEY and CDR2 SMNVEV (reference sequence). Here the CDR3 DNA reads TGTGCCAGCAGTTTAGGACTAGCCGGATTGGAGGAGACCCAGTACTTC. It translates to CASSLGLAGLEETQYF.

Judged by abundance, this clonotype is large (0.1 to 1%). This chain links TRBV28 with TRBJ2-2, with D hard to call. Trimming cost V 5 bases and J 4 bases, with 14 bases left between them. Germline-derived CDR1 and CDR2 are MDHEN and SYDVKM. The CDR3 extends over 15 amino acids. The CDR3 DNA is TGTGCCAGCAGTCCCCTGCAGTTCAGCACCGGGGAGCTGTTTTTT. Translated, it gives CASSPLQFSTGELFF. Based on the CDR3 plus reference TRBV28 and TRBJ2-2, the full variable domain is DVKVTQSSRYLVKRTGEKVFLECVQDMDHENMFWYRQDPGLGLRLIYFSYDVKMKEKGDIPEGYSVSREKKERFSLILESASTNQTSMYLCASSPLQFSTGELFFGEGSRLTVL.

This clonotype is hyperexpanded in the sample. The gene calls are TRBV7-3 and TRBJ2-3, with TRBD2 matching 8 bases. The CDR3 runs 15 residues. Germline loops: CDR1 SGHTA, CDR2 FQGTGA. The V and J ends lost 5 bases and 4 bases, in that order; junction bases with no gene match: 8. Here the CDR3 DNA reads TGTGCCAGCAGCCGACTAGCGCTTTCAGCAGATACGCAGTATTTT. Encoded protein: CASSRLALSADTQYF.

Relative to its sample, this clonotype is large (0.1 to 1%). J is TRBJ2-1 and V is TRBV28; D unresolved. Germline V CDR1 and CDR2: MDHEN, SYDVKM. The CDR3 has 17 amino acids. Trimming took off 5 bases at V and 4 bases at J, with 21 bases between the two ends. CDR3 in DNA: TGTGCCAGCAGTGTGGACCTCTACGGTGGACCATACAATGAGCAGTTCTTC. Translated, it gives CASSVDLYGGPYNEQFF.

About this clonotype itself: This sequence may be a read error, since a much larger clone differs from it by one base. The rearrangement uses TRBV28 and TRBJ2-7; D not certain. Germline V gene sequence: CDR1 MDHEN, CDR2 SYDVKM. The CDR3 consists of 13 residues. CDR3: CANSLGASYEQYF. The CDR3 coding sequence is TGTGCCAACAGTTTAGGAGCCTCCTACGAGCAGTACTTC.

The J gene is TRBJ2-1, the V gene TRBV27; tentatively, D is TRBD2 (5 bases). This CDR3 is built from 13 residues. V lost 6 bases to trimming and J lost 10 bases, with 16 bases between them. Germline V gene data show CDR1 as MNHEY and CDR2 as SMNVEV (reference sequence). The chain's CDR3 is CASSFTAGGEQFF. The CDR3 region has the DNA TGTGCCAGCAGCTTCACCGCGGGCGGCGAGCAGTTCTTC.

In its sample, this clonotype ranks as medium-sized. The chain carries TRBV10-3 and TRBJ2-4, with 10 bases aligning to TRBD1. From germline, CDR1 is ENHRY and CDR2 SYGVKD. The J segment lost 1 base and the V segment lost 10 bases, leaving 19 bases of the junction unmatched. The CDR3 contains 19 residues. The CDR3 DNA is TGTGCCACCCAACCACGGGACAGGGGAACCCCGGGCGCCAAAAACATTCAGTACTTC. Translated, it gives CATQPRDRGTPGAKNIQYF.

The table lists this clonotype with a few counts. The chain links TRBV28 to TRBJ2-1; D might be TRBD2 (6 bases). Germline CDR1 and CDR2: MDHEN and SYDVKM. V lost 10 bases and J lost 1, with 17 bases in between. The CDR3 is 15 amino acids. CDR3 in amino acids: CAIVLRGGSYNEQFF. The CDR3 bases are TGTGCCATCGTCTTGAGGGGAGGTTCCTACAATGAGCAGTTCTTC.

In its sample, this clonotype ranks as large. The chain recombines TRBV19 with TRBJ1-1; no firm D call. CDR3 length: 16 residues. In germline, CDR1 is LNHDA, CDR2 SQIVND (reference sequence). Trimming cost V 1 base and J 0 bases, with 12 bases left between them. CDR3 nucleotide sequence: TGTGCCAGTAGTATAGCGGAGGGCTTGGTGAACACTGAAGCTTTCTTT. Translating gives CASSIAEGLVNTEAFF.

This clonotype occurred a few times. The rearrangement links TRBV11-2 to TRBJ2-2, with 7 nucleotides matching TRBD1. V lost 5 bases, J lost 6 bases, and 9 bases stayed unmatched. The CDR3 length is 15 residues. In germline, CDR1 is SGHAT, CDR2 FQNNGV. The CDR3 region is CASSHPPGGSGELFF. CDR3 bases: TGTGCCAGCAGCCATCCTCCAGGGGGATCCGGGGAGCTGTTTTTT.

This clonotype rates as large. V usage is TRBV28 and J usage is TRBJ2-7, with 11 bases lining up with TRBD2. Germline assignment: CDR1 MDHEN and CDR2 SYDVKM. The CDR3 has 18 amino acids. The ends lost 3 bases at V and 5 bases at J; junction bases unmatched: 15. CDR3 sequence (DNA): TGTGCCAGCAGTTTTAAGGCCGGAGGTAGCGGGAGGGATGACGAGCAGTACTTC. Translated: CASSFKAGGSGRDDEQYF. Filled out from reference TRBV28 and TRBJ2-7, the complete variable domain reads DVKVTQSSRYLVKRTGEKVFLECVQDMDHENMFWYRQDPGLGLRLIYFSYDVKMKEKGDIPEGYSVSREKKERFSLILESASTNQTSMYLCASSFKAGGSGRDDEQYFGPGTRLTVT.

This clonotype is medium-sized in the sample. Relative to the germline gene, one junction end is altered; a read error may explain this. CDR3 residues: CASSSPLISERYF. The CDR3, as DNA: TGTGCCAGCAGCTCCCCCTTAATCAGCGAGCGGTACTTC. V usage is TRBV5-5 and J usage is TRBJ2-7; no firm D call. Germline V CDR1 and CDR2: SGHKS, YYEKEE (reference sequence). This CDR3 comprises 13 residues.